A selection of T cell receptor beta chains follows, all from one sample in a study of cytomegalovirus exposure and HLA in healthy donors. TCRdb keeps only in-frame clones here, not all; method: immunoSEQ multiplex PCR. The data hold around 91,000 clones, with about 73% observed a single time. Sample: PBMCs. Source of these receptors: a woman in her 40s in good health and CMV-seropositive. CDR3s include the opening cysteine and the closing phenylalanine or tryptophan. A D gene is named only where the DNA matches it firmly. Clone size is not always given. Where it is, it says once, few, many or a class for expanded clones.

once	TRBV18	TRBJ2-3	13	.	TGTGCCAGCTCACCAATGGCAGGAGATACGCAGTATTTT	CASSPMAGDTQYF
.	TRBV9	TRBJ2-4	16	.	TGTGCCAGCAGCGGTGACCCTAGTTTAGCCAAAAACATTCAGTACTTC	CASSGDPSLAKNIQYF
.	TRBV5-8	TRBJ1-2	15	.	TGTGCCAGCAGCTTGTCGACATTCTTTAACTATGGCTACACCTTC	CASSLSTFFNYGYTF
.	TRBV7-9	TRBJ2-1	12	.	TGTGCCAGCCAGGAGGCAGGCGATGAGCAGTTCTTC	CASQEAGDEQFF
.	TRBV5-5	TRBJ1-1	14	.	TGTGCCAGCAGCCGAGAGATTGTGAACACTGAAGCTTTCTTT	CASSREIVNTEAFF
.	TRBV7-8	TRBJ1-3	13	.	TGTGCCAGCAGCCATCCCCGAGGGGGAACCATATATTTT	CASSHPRGGTIYF
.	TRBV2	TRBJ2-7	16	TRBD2	TGTGCCAGCACTAGCGGGAGGGCCCCACCTTCGTCCGAGCAGTACTTC	CASTSGRAPPSSEQYF
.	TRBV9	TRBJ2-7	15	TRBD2	TGTGCCAGCAGCGTGGGACTAGCGGGAGTGGACGAGCAGTACTTC	CASSVGLAGVDEQYF
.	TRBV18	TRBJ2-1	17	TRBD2	TGTGCCAGCTCACCACGAACCGGGACTAGCGGGAGCAATGAGCAGTTCTTC	CASSPRTGTSGSNEQFF
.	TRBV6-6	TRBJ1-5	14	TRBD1	TGTGCCAGCAGTTCCCTGACAGGGGCTCAGCCCCAGCATTTT	CASSSLTGAQPQHF
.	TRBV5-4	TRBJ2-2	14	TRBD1	TGTGCCAGCAGGTCAGGGACAGGGTATGGGGAGCTGTTTTTT	CASRSGTGYGELFF
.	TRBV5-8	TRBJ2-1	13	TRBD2	TGTGCCAGCAGCGTACGGGGGGACAATGAGCAGTTCTTC	CASSVRGDNEQFF
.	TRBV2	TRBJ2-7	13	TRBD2	TGTGCCAGCACGCGGGAGGACTCCTACGAGCAGTACTTC	CASTREDSYEQYF
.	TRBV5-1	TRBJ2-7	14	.	TGCGCCAGCAGCTTAGCGGGCTCAAATTACGAGCAGTACTTC	CASSLAGSNYEQYF
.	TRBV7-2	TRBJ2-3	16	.	TGTGCCAGCAGGTTGGGGGCGGCGGGCCTCACAGATACGCAGTATTTT	CASRLGAAGLTDTQYF
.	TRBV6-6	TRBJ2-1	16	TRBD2	TGTGCCAGCAGCTCAGCAACCGGGACTAGCTACAATGAGCAGTTCTTC	CASSSATGTSYNEQFF